These T cell receptor beta chains were read from a single sample in a study of blood T cell repertoires in COVID-19. TCRdb's table, derived via immunoSEQ multiplex PCR, lists solely in-frame clones and lacks some. The table lists tens of thousands of clones, over 75% of them singletons. The specimen was peripheral blood. The origin of the receptors is a man aged 70 or older with acute or convalescent COVID-19. The CDR3 runs from the conserved cysteine through the conserved F or W. D genes are given only for firm matches. Size is omitted from some rows. Given values are once, few, many or a class for expanded clones.

>TRBJ2-2|TRBV7-2|.|TRBD1
CASSLRGRPRNTGELFF
TGTGCCAGCAGCTTAAGGGGGCGCCCCCGGAACACCGGGGAGCTGTTTTTT
>TRBJ2-2|TRBV7-2|.|TRBD2
CASSTTTSWTNTGELFF
TGTGCCAGCAGCACAACGACTAGCTGGACGAACACCGGGGAGCTGTTTTTT
>TRBJ2-7|TRBV6-2/TRBV6-3|.|.
CASSYSVDKWPEQYF
TGTGCCAGCAGTTACTCGGTCGACAAATGGCCCGAGCAGTACTTC
>TRBJ2-7|TRBV10-1|.|TRBD2
CASTEGTSGGVFREQYF
TGCGCCAGCACCGAGGGGACTAGCGGGGGGGTCTTTCGGGAGCAGTACTTC
>TRBJ1-4|TRBV5-5|.|TRBD1
CASSLAIQDRGLEKLFF
TGTGCCAGCAGCTTGGCCATTCAGGACAGGGGGCTCGAAAAACTGTTTTTT
>TRBJ1-3|TRBV21-1|.|.
CASSKVKKARFGAGNTIYF
.
>TRBJ2-2|TRBV7-2|once|TRBD2
CASSFSGAVGGELFF
TGTGCCAGCAGCTTCAGCGGGGCCGTGGGCGGGGAGCTGTTTTTT
>TRBJ1-2|TRBV18|.|TRBD1
CASSPGTGGGDYGYTF
TGTGCCAGCTCACCCGGGACAGGGGGCGGTGACTATGGCTACACCTTC
>TRBJ1-4|TRBV25-1|few|.
CASSESPDIQGNEKLFF
TGTGCCAGCAGTGAATCCCCGGACATACAAGGGAATGAAAAACTGTTTTTT
>TRBJ2-2|TRBV2|.|.
CASSEWAPANTGELFF
TGTGCCAGCAGTGAATGGGCGCCGGCGAACACCGGGGAGCTGTTTTTT
>TRBJ2-1|TRBV7-6|.|.
CASSLVRYNEQFF
TGTGCCAGCAGCTTAGTGAGATACAATGAGCAGTTCTTC
>TRBJ1-2|TRBV29-1|.|.
CSAAAGGNYGYTF
TGCAGCGCTGCAGCAGGCGGGAACTATGGCTACACCTTC
>TRBJ1-2|TRBV7-9|.|.
CASSPRTRTVGGGYTF
TGTGCCAGCAGCCCTCGGACAAGGACGGTCGGCGGTGGCTACACCTTC
>TRBJ2-7|TRBV18|.|.
CASSPLGIGALEQYF
TGTGCCAGCTCACCCCTTGGGATAGGGGCTCTCGAGCAGTACTTC
>TRBJ2-5|TRBV3-1/TRBV3-2|.|TRBD2
CASSQDGGLVETQYF
TGTGCCAGCAGCCAAGATGGGGGACTAGTAGAGACCCAGTACTTC
>TRBJ1-1|TRBV4-3|once|TRBD1
CASSQDGQGANEGEAFF
TGCGCCAGCAGCCAAGATGGACAGGGGGCTAATGAGGGTGAAGCTTTCTTT
>TRBJ1-4|TRBV11-2|.|.
CASSLGQHNEKLFF
TGTGCCAGCAGCTTAGGACAGCATAATGAAAAACTGTTTTTT
>TRBJ1-1|TRBV4-1|.|.
CASSRRGGPTEAFF
TGCGCCAGCAGCCGAAGAGGAGGGCCCACTGAAGCTTTCTTT
>TRBJ2-1|TRBV5-4|.|TRBD1
CASSPGGAKGNEQFF
TGTGCCAGCAGCCCAGGGGGCGCGAAGGGGAATGAGCAGTTCTTC
>TRBJ1-1|TRBV11-2|once|.
CASRALRLNTEAFF
TGTGCCAGCAGAGCTCTCAGGCTGAACACTGAAGCTTTCTTT
>TRBJ2-2|TRBV9|.|TRBD1
CASSPRTGATGELFF
TGTGCCAGCAGCCCACGGACAGGGGCCACCGGGGAGCTGTTTTTT
>TRBJ1-6|TRBV5-5|.|TRBD1
CASSFGPRRGTGNSPLHF
TGTGCCAGCAGCTTTGGCCCGCGGCGGGGGACAGGCAATTCACCCCTCCACTTT
>TRBJ2-3|TRBV2|.|.
CASGPPFTDTQYF
TGTGCCAGCGGGCCGCCATTCACAGATACGCAGTATTTT
>TRBJ1-2|TRBV3-1/TRBV3-2|.|TRBD1
CASSHSIFSQGANYGYTF
TGTGCCAGCAGCCATTCGATATTTTCACAGGGGGCTAACTATGGCTACACCTTC
>TRBJ2-5|TRBV9|.|TRBD2
CASSGGTSFEETQYF
TGTGCCAGCAGCGGCGGGACTAGCTTTGAAGAGACCCAGTACTTC
>TRBJ1-2|TRBV18|.|.
CASSRTASFYGYTF
TGTGCCAGCTCACGGACAGCCTCATTCTATGGCTACACCTTC
>TRBJ2-2|TRBV28|.|.
CASSTLQGNTGELFF
TGTGCCAGCAGCACCTTACAGGGAAACACCGGGGAGCTGTTTTTT
>TRBJ2-7|TRBV9|.|.
CASSVGEGAGEQYF
TGTGCCAGCAGCGTAGGGGAAGGGGCGGGGGAGCAGTACTTC
>TRBJ1-2|TRBV7-9|.|TRBD1
CASSPKVTTGPYYGYTF
TGTGCCAGCAGCCCGAAGGTTACGACAGGGCCCTACTATGGCTACACCTTC
>TRBJ2-2|TRBV14|.|TRBD1
CASSQQGAVAGELFF
TGTGCCAGCAGCCAACAGGGGGCTGTCGCCGGGGAGCTGTTTTTT
>TRBJ1-2|TRBV5-5|.|.
CASSLAVREAYGYTF
TGTGCCAGCAGCTTGGCAGTGAGGGAGGCCTATGGCTACACCTTC
>TRBJ2-1|TRBV6-4|.|TRBD1
CASSVSPTGGYYNEQFF
TGTGCCAGCAGTGTCTCTCCGACAGGGGGCTACTACAATGAGCAGTTCTTC
>TRBJ2-7|TRBV27|.|.
CASSFTGITYEQYF
TGTGCCAGCAGTTTTACCGGGATCACCTACGAGCAGTACTTC
>TRBJ2-1|TRBV5-1|.|TRBD1
CASSPTGTGMSDEQFF
TGCGCCAGCAGCCCAACCGGGACAGGGATGAGCGATGAGCAGTTCTTC
>TRBJ2-3|TRBV4-1|.|.
CASSPRTGGTKDTQYF
TGCGCCAGCAGCCCCAGGACAGGCGGGACGAAAGATACGCAGTATTTT
>TRBJ1-6|TRBV4-2|.|.
CASSQDPWQDNSPLHF
TGTGCCAGCAGCCAAGATCCTTGGCAGGATAATTCACCCCTCCACTTT
>TRBJ1-2|TRBV18|.|.
CASSPQGRGAEYGYTF
TGTGCCAGCTCACCTCAGGGTCGGGGGGCTGAATATGGCTACACCTTC
>TRBJ1-2|TRBV7-9|.|.
CASSPRASTNYGYTF
TGTGCCAGCAGCCCGCGGGCGTCAACTAACTATGGCTACACCTTC
>TRBJ2-7|TRBV28|.|TRBD2
CASSPGLARYEQYF
TGTGCCAGCAGTCCGGGACTAGCGCGTTACGAGCAGTACTTC
>TRBJ1-5|TRBV28|.|.
CASSLPSSGRPQHF
TGTGCCAGCAGTTTACCCTCCTCCGGGAGGCCCCAGCATTTT
>TRBJ1-6|TRBV28|.|.
CASIHSAGLYNSPLHF
TGTGCCAGCATCCACTCGGCAGGCTTATATAATTCACCCCTCCACTTT
>TRBJ1-1|TRBV19|.|TRBD1
CASSKGQRDTEAFF
TGTGCCAGTAGTAAGGGACAGAGGGACACTGAAGCTTTCTTT
>TRBJ1-1|TRBV28|.|TRBD1
CASSITGVGTEAFF
TGTGCCAGCAGTATCACAGGGGTGGGCACTGAAGCTTTCTTT
>TRBJ2-2|TRBV25-1|.|.
CASSPPGGIRTGELFF
TGTGCCAGCAGTCCTCCAGGGGGGATTCGCACCGGGGAGCTGTTTTTT
>TRBJ2-6|TRBV11-2|.|TRBD1
CASRTFRGGLPGANVLTF
TGTGCCAGCAGGACGTTTCGAGGGGGCCTCCCTGGGGCCAACGTCCTGACTTTC
>TRBJ1-5|TRBV6-5|.|.
CAIQEQGNQPQHF
TGTGCCATCCAGGAACAAGGCAATCAGCCCCAGCATTTT
>TRBJ2-7|TRBV4-1|once|.
CASSQVYGDEQYF
TGCGCCAGCAGCCAAGTCTACGGGGACGAGCAGTACTTC
>TRBJ1-2|TRBV6-2/TRBV6-3|.|TRBD1
CASSYSAGGLDGYTF
TGTGCCAGCAGTTACTCGGCAGGGGGACTGGATGGCTACACCTTC